This passage covers 18 T cell receptor beta chains from one sample sequenced in a study of tumor-infiltrating lymphocytes in primary liver carcinoma. Investigators took RNA and DNA out together from 20-30 mg of unsorted bulk tissue. Synthesis of TCR beta cDNA was carried out from about 0.55 ug total RNA with a constant-region primer. Library construction for TCR beta comprised three nested multiplex PCR rounds performed with slightly modified ARM-PCR. Running nine to ten cycles apiece, the first two PCR rounds relied on TRBV1-TRBV30 forward primers together with a C-beta reverse primer. TCRdb re-called the multiplex PCR reads with MiXCR, one entry per CDR3 protein. Of tens of thousands of distinct CDR3 sequences listed, 70% to 80% are singletons. The sample comprised liver tumor tissue from sampling region 3. Specified subset: tumor region T3, left-lateral pole. Source of these receptors: a man aged 40-50 years with primary liver carcinoma and hepatitis B virus infection.

Worth noting for this clonotype: One end of the junction does not line up with germline, which may come from a read error. This chain links TRBV13 with TRBJ2-1, with 10 nucleotides matching TRBD1. The CDR3 spans 11 residues. Germline values: CDR1 PRHDT, CDR2 FYEKMQ (reference sequence). CDR3 DNA sequence: TGTGTCGGCAGCTTAGGACAGGGGGGGACCTTC. Translating gives CVGSLGQGGTF.

This clonotype has a count of ten or more. The V gene is TRBV24-1, the J gene TRBJ2-1; TRBD1 matches 9 bases. The junction had 10 bases not matched to a gene; V was cut back by 1 base and J by 7 bases. The CDR3 has 17 amino acids. Germline V gene lookup returns CDR1 KGHDR and CDR2 SFDVKD. The CDR3 bases are TGTGCCACCAGTGATTTCCCGGGGACAGGGAAAGGGAATGAGCAGTTCTTC. This codes for CATSDFPGTGKGNEQFF.

As regards this clonotype: The junction departs from the called germline gene at one end, perhaps through a read error. The genes are TRBV10-2 and TRBJ1-2, with D hard to call. CDR1 is WSHSY, CDR2 SAAADI, per germline. The CDR3 covers 13 residues. CDR3 region: CASSKSLDYDYTF. The DNA of the CDR3 is TGCGCCAGCAGCAAGTCTCTGGACTATGACTACACCTTC.

Comment on this clonotype: No conserved phenylalanine or tryptophan ends this CDR3, so it is likely a read error. The V call is TRBV4-1, the J call TRBJ2-7; D unresolved. This CDR3 has 15 residues. Germline CDR1 reads MGHRA; CDR2 reads YSYEKL. Trimming shortened V by 4 bases and J by 6 bases, and 19 bases separated the two germline ends. CDR3 residues: CASSRNSDTTCEQYL. The CDR3 DNA is TGCGCCAGCAGCCGTAACAGCGATACTACCTGCGAGCAGTACTTG.

Points on this clonotype: Since a much larger clone is just one base distant, this may be a read error. The rearrangement links TRBV28 to TRBJ2-2; D call uncertain. Germline CDR1 is MDHEN and CDR2 is SYDVKM. This CDR3 contains 16 residues. CDR3 in amino acids: CASSPHGLPNTVELFF. Written as DNA, the CDR3 is TGTGCCAGCAGTCCACATGGGCTGCCGAACACCGTGGAGCTGTTTTTT.

On this clonotype: One junction end does not reproduce the germline sequence, and a read error may be involved. This chain joins TRBV4-1 and TRBJ2-2; D may be TRBD1 or TRBD2 (5 bases each). The CDR3 totals 15 residues. CDR1 is MGHRA, CDR2 YSYEKL, per germline. CDR3 DNA: TGCGCCAGCAGTCGGGGCAGGGCTTTCACCGGAGAGCTGTTTTTT. Its protein is CASSRGRAFTGELFF.

By share, this clonotype ranks as medium-sized. V gene TRBV11-2 combines with J gene TRBJ2-2; perhaps TRBD2 as D (5 bases). Germline V CDR1 and CDR2: SGHAT, FQNNGV. V shed 2 bases and J shed 6 bases, with 10 bases lying between them. The CDR3 has 14 residues. The CDR3 DNA sequence: TGTGCCAGCAGCTTATTAGAGGGAGCCGGGGAGCTGTTTTTT. Amino acid sequence: CASSLLEGAGELFF.

This clonotype showed up just once. One junction end does not reproduce the germline sequence, and a read error may be involved. The chain is built from TRBV14 and TRBJ2-1; 8 bases match TRBD2. The CDR3 runs to 20 residues. From germline, CDR1 is SGHDN and CDR2 FVKESK. CDR3 residues: CASSQDTASGRSQRGYEQFF. The CDR3 DNA sequence: TGTGCAAGCAGCCAAGACACCGCGTCAGGTCGGAGTCAGCGGGGGTATGAGCAGTTCTTC.

V usage is TRBV12-3 or TRBV12-4 and J usage is TRBJ2-7; 9 positions agree with TRBD2. This CDR3 spans 15 amino acids. J gave up 4 bases and V 8 bases, and 12 bases lay outside the gene matches. As DNA, the CDR3 is TGTGCCAGCGGGGGACTAGCTGGAGTTTTATACGAGCAGTACTTC. Encoded protein: CASGGLAGVLYEQYF.

Comment on this clonotype: One end of the junction varies from germline; a read error may be responsible. CDR3 loop: CVSNLALAGATGELFF. DNA for the CDR3: TGTGTCAGCAACTTAGCCCTAGCAGGAGCCACCGGGGAGCTGTTTTTT. The chain carries TRBV11-2 and TRBJ2-2; weak D call: TRBD2 (5 bases). The length of the CDR3 is 16 residues. Looked up from germline, CDR1 is SGHAT and CDR2 is FQNNGV.

In regard to this clonotype: Mismatch with germline at one junction end may stem from a read error. V usage is TRBV29-1 and J usage is TRBJ2-2; D possibly uses TRBD1 or TRBD2 (5 bases each). Germline CDR1 and CDR2: SQVTM and ANQGSEA. The CDR3 loop spans 13 amino acids. The CDR3 nucleotides are TGCAGCGTTTCGACAGAGAACACCGGGAAGCTGTTTTTT. Translated, it gives CSVSTENTGKLFF.

Notes on this clonotype: A read error may produce the germline difference seen at one junction end. The chain is built from TRBV11-2 and TRBJ2-5; D possibly corresponds to TRBD1 (5 bases). The CDR3 contains 14 residues. Germline assignment: CDR1 SGHAT and CDR2 FQNNGV. The CDR3 region has the DNA TGTGCTAGCAGCTTGTGGGGCGCGCAAGAGACCCAGTATTTC. This encodes CASSLWGAQETQYF.

About this clonotype: A read error is possible here, since a much larger clone lies one base away. The chain is built from TRBV20-1 and TRBJ2-2; TRBD1 matches 8 bases. Trimming removed 5 bases from V and 2 bases from J; junction bases left unmatched: 1. Germline lookup yields CDR1 DFQATT and CDR2 SNEGSKA (reference sequence). The CDR3 spans 13 residues. The CDR3 here is CSAGTGNTGELFF. In DNA, the CDR3 is TGCAGTGCTGGGACAGGAAACACCGGGGAGCTGTTTTTT.

Remarks on this clonotype: The conserved final phenylalanine or tryptophan is absent from the CDR3, which likely points to a read error. The chain is built from TRBV7-9 and TRBJ2-1; D may correspond to TRBD1 or TRBD2 (5 bases each). CDR1 is SEHNR, CDR2 FQNEAQ, per germline (reference sequence). Deletions cut 7 bases from V and 8 bases from J, with 15 bases between. CDR3 length: 13 amino acids. CDR3 bases: TGTGCCAGCAAACCGAACATGGGGGATGAGCAGTTCTTA. Amino acids: CASKPNMGDEQFL.

About this clonotype: The junction shows a germline mismatch at one end, possibly a read error. DNA for the CDR3: TGCGCCAGCAGCCCCGGGGGCAGAAGCAATCAGTCCCAACATTTT. Translating it yields CASSPGGRSNQSQHF. The rearrangement links TRBV4-1 to TRBJ1-5; D possibly corresponds to TRBD1 (6 bases). The CDR3 is made up of 15 amino acids. Germline CDR1 is MGHRA and CDR2 is YSYEKL.

Concerning this clonotype itself: A clone one base away is much larger, so this may be a read error. V and J are TRBV30 and TRBJ1-5; 7 bases align to TRBD1. Germline assignment: CDR1 GTSNPN and CDR2 SVGIG (reference sequence). The CDR3 consists of 13 residues. After removal of 0 bases from V and 11 bases from J, the junction contained 7 bases not matched to a gene. The chain's CDR3 is CAWSVGGGQSQHF. CDR3 nucleotides: TGTGCCTGGAGTGTTGGGGGGGGACAGTCCCAGCATTTT.

About this clonotype: Because the CDR3 is missing its conserved closing phenylalanine or tryptophan, this is likely a read error. This rearrangement joins TRBV11-1 to TRBJ2-7; D gene uncertain. V shed 2 bases and J shed 4 bases, with 9 bases lying between them. The CDR3 extends over 13 amino acids. Germline V CDR1 and CDR2: SGHAT, FQDESV (reference sequence). The CDR3 is CASSLRSPYEQYL. The CDR3 DNA reads TGTGCCAGCAGCTTAAGATCTCCTTACGAGCAGTACTTA.

Worth noting for this clonotype: The CDR3 ends on some other residue instead of the conserved phenylalanine or tryptophan, so this is likely a read error. The limits of the CDR3 on the DNA are not certain, so only TCRdb's listed CDR3 is given. J is TRBJ1-5 and V is TRBV12-3 or TRBV12-4. The CDR3 spans 17 amino acids, including both terminal residues. CDR3 protein: CASCLLMVAISNQPPHS.